The rows below give T cell receptor beta chains drawn from one sample of a study of T cells in Graves' hyperthyroidism and ophthalmopathy. TCRdb called the multiplex PCR reads again in MiXCR, with one record for every CDR3 protein. The sample lists approximately 700,000 distinct CDR3 sequences; just under 45% were seen once. The specimen was peripheral blood or thyroid tissue (not recorded which). The receptors were sampled from an adult man with Graves' disease, either hyperthyroidism or ophthalmopathy (not recorded which). Both conserved end residues are trimmed from each CDR3. The order of the fields is V gene, D gene, J gene, CDR3 protein. The D gene is left open where the match is weak.

v_call: TRBV24-1
d_call: TRBD1
j_call: TRBJ1-1
cdr3_aa: ATSARPGQGNTEAF

v_call: TRBV2
d_call: TRBD2
j_call: TRBJ2-6
cdr3_aa: ASSSGRSPGANVLT

v_call: TRBV7-9
d_call: TRBD2
j_call: TRBJ2-5
cdr3_aa: ASSRLAGFEETQY

v_call: TRBV2
d_call: -
j_call: TRBJ1-6
cdr3_aa: ASRLESSYNSPLH

v_call: TRBV19
d_call: -
j_call: TRBJ1-2
cdr3_aa: ASTEQEFNGYT

v_call: TRBV5-1
d_call: TRBD2
j_call: TRBJ2-5
cdr3_aa: ASSLAGWLAGFVETQY

v_call: TRBV2
d_call: TRBD1
j_call: TRBJ2-7
cdr3_aa: ASSYSGDSSYEQY

v_call: TRBV6-5
d_call: -
j_call: TRBJ1-2
cdr3_aa: ASSLVRAGRNYGYT

v_call: TRBV10-3
d_call: -
j_call: TRBJ2-3
cdr3_aa: AIMGSTDTQY

v_call: TRBV6-5
d_call: -
j_call: TRBJ1-6
cdr3_aa: ASQGLQGIGGSPLH

v_call: TRBV7-2
d_call: -
j_call: TRBJ2-7
cdr3_aa: ASSEHETYYEQY

v_call: TRBV15
d_call: TRBD1
j_call: TRBJ1-1
cdr3_aa: ATSRGDRGETEAF

v_call: TRBV25-1
d_call: -
j_call: TRBJ1-2
cdr3_aa: ASSPKERQGGHGYT

v_call: TRBV19
d_call: -
j_call: TRBJ1-5
cdr3_aa: ASSKGEQPQH

v_call: TRBV7-2
d_call: -
j_call: TRBJ2-7
cdr3_aa: ASSPGLTPSEQY

v_call: TRBV29-1
d_call: -
j_call: TRBJ2-3
cdr3_aa: SVEDRRQSDTQY

v_call: TRBV3-1
d_call: -
j_call: TRBJ1-3
cdr3_aa: ASRLGAEDTIY

v_call: TRBV2
d_call: -
j_call: TRBJ1-5
cdr3_aa: ASRGNRLGNQPQH

v_call: TRBV29-1
d_call: -
j_call: TRBJ2-7
cdr3_aa: SVPAGQSYEQY

v_call: TRBV11-3
d_call: -
j_call: TRBJ1-2
cdr3_aa: ASGTSYGYT

v_call: TRBV6-6
d_call: TRBD2
j_call: TRBJ2-5
cdr3_aa: ASSPPSGLAGVRQETQY

v_call: TRBV20-1
d_call: -
j_call: TRBJ1-1
cdr3_aa: SSNGPGETEAF

v_call: TRBV15
d_call: TRBD1
j_call: TRBJ1-2
cdr3_aa: ATSRTGGDYGYT

v_call: TRBV7-2
d_call: -
j_call: TRBJ2-7
cdr3_aa: ASSGGVEQY

v_call: TRBV24-1
d_call: -
j_call: TRBJ2-5
cdr3_aa: ATPLLGEETQY

v_call: TRBV11-1
d_call: -
j_call: TRBJ2-7
cdr3_aa: ASSHTQGRYEQY

v_call: TRBV29-1
d_call: -
j_call: TRBJ1-2
cdr3_aa: SVEGQGNNYGYT

v_call: TRBV29-1
d_call: TRBD2
j_call: TRBJ2-7
cdr3_aa: SVWGLAGVYEQY

v_call: TRBV5-4
d_call: -
j_call: TRBJ1-6
cdr3_aa: ASRPAPGRDNSPLH

v_call: TRBV29-1
d_call: -
j_call: TRBJ1-2
cdr3_aa: SVPFGTPIYGYTT

v_call: TRBV6-1
d_call: -
j_call: TRBJ2-6
cdr3_aa: ASSDNSGANVLT

v_call: TRBV29-1
d_call: -
j_call: TRBJ1-1
cdr3_aa: SVSTPKNTEAF

v_call: TRBV20-1
d_call: -
j_call: TRBJ1-1
cdr3_aa: SASPGRGYTEAF

v_call: TRBV2
d_call: TRBD2
j_call: TRBJ2-7
cdr3_aa: ASSDKVLAAHYEQY

v_call: TRBV24-1
d_call: TRBD1
j_call: TRBJ1-4
cdr3_aa: ATSARERKGAGEKLF

v_call: TRBV20-1
d_call: -
j_call: TRBJ1-5
cdr3_aa: SATGGTQNQPQH

v_call: TRBV5-1
d_call: -
j_call: TRBJ1-3
cdr3_aa: ASSLGQGAGNTIY

v_call: TRBV5-6
d_call: -
j_call: TRBJ1-2
cdr3_aa: ASSLARQELNYGYT

v_call: TRBV11-2
d_call: -
j_call: TRBJ2-7
cdr3_aa: ASTLAQYEQY

v_call: TRBV20-1
d_call: TRBD1
j_call: TRBJ2-5
cdr3_aa: SALPGTATVETQY

v_call: TRBV10-3
d_call: -
j_call: TRBJ1-2
cdr3_aa: AISESTENYGYT

v_call: TRBV20-1
d_call: TRBD2
j_call: TRBJ2-5
cdr3_aa: SAPGPSSGYQETQY

v_call: TRBV20-1
d_call: -
j_call: TRBJ2-5
cdr3_aa: GGAETQY

v_call: TRBV5-1
d_call: -
j_call: TRBJ1-5
cdr3_aa: AGSRTDGSWDLNQPQH

v_call: TRBV7-6
d_call: TRBD1
j_call: TRBJ2-5
cdr3_aa: ASSDGTGETQY

v_call: TRBV27
d_call: -
j_call: TRBJ2-7
cdr3_aa: ASRDSNYEQY

v_call: TRBV7-2
d_call: -
j_call: TRBJ1-1
cdr3_aa: ASSLIPKEEAF

v_call: TRBV20-1
d_call: -
j_call: TRBJ1-2
cdr3_aa: SANQGDGYT

v_call: TRBV5-1
d_call: -
j_call: TRBJ1-5
cdr3_aa: ASSLNTGSGQPQH

v_call: TRBV7-2
d_call: -
j_call: TRBJ1-2
cdr3_aa: ASSLLDRNYGYT

v_call: TRBV12-3/TRBV12-4
d_call: -
j_call: TRBJ2-7
cdr3_aa: ASSGMRTGNYEQY

v_call: TRBV7-9
d_call: -
j_call: TRBJ1-6
cdr3_aa: VSSQDEHRGSPLH